Listed below are T cell receptor beta chains from one sample, sequenced in a study of cytomegalovirus exposure and HLA in healthy donors. Profiling relied on immunoSEQ multiplex PCR, and the TCRdb table lists in-frame clones only, not all of them. The table records tens of thousands of clones, more than 70% of them present only once. Input material: PBMCs. The receptor set was obtained from a woman aged 18-35 years in good health and CMV-seronegative. Each CDR3 is given with its conserved first and last residue. A D gene is named only where the DNA matches it firmly. Where a row states a size, it is once, few, many or the class of an expanded clone; other rows omit it.

TRBJ1-1	.	.	TRBV28	TGTGCCCTCGGGGGGCCAGACACTGAAGCTTTCTTT	CALGGPDTEAFF
TRBJ2-1	TRBD1	.	TRBV6-5	TGTGCCAGCAGTCTCGGGGTACAGGGGGGTGAGCAGTTCTTC	CASSLGVQGGEQFF
TRBJ2-7	.	.	TRBV27	TGTGCCAGCAGGGCCGCCAACGAGCAGTACTTC	CASRAANEQYF
TRBJ2-1	.	.	TRBV6-1	TGTGCCAGCAGGGAGCGGGCGAGCCCCTACAATGAGCAGTTCTTC	CASRERASPYNEQFF
TRBJ1-2	.	.	TRBV7-2	TGTGCCAGCAGCCAAACAGGGTACGATGGCTACACCTTC	CASSQTGYDGYTF
TRBJ1-1	TRBD1	.	TRBV19	TGTGCCAGTAGTGGGAAAGGGACAGGGGGCACTGAAGCTTTCTTT	CASSGKGTGGTEAFF
TRBJ2-7	TRBD1	.	TRBV6-5	TGTGCCAGCAGATACCGGACCGGGACAGGGGCATACGAGCAGTACTTC	CASRYRTGTGAYEQYF
TRBJ2-2	.	.	TRBV13	TGTGCCAGCAGCTTAGGGCCCTCGACAGGCCAATTCATTCCCGGGGAGCTGTTTTTT	CASSLGPSTGQFIPGELFF
TRBJ1-5	TRBD1	.	TRBV6-5	TGTGCCAGCAGTCCGCGGACAGGAAACCATCAGCCCCAGCATTTT	CASSPRTGNHQPQHF
TRBJ2-2	.	.	TRBV6-5	TGTGCCAGCAGTTACTCCGGGGATACCGGGGAGCTGTTTTTT	CASSYSGDTGELFF
TRBJ1-2	TRBD1	few	TRBV19	TGTGCCAGTAGTATAGTAACCTACCGGGACAGGGGCGATGGCTACACCTTC	CASSIVTYRDRGDGYTF
TRBJ1-2	.	.	TRBV6-4	TGTGCCAGCACCGAACAGAGCGGGATGAGTTATGGCTACACCTTC	CASTEQSGMSYGYTF
TRBJ2-7	TRBD1	.	TRBV5-4	TGTGCCAGCCACCCGGACAGGGGGGACTACGAGCAGTACTTC	CASHPDRGDYEQYF
TRBJ2-7	TRBD1	.	TRBV14	TGTGCCAGCAGCCAGTGGCCGGGCAGGGGGAACACCTACGAGCAGTACTTC	CASSQWPGRGNTYEQYF
TRBJ2-7	TRBD2	.	TRBV2	TGTGCCAGCAGTGATCAGACTAGCGGGACTAGCAAGCAGTACTTC	CASSDQTSGTSKQYF
TRBJ1-1	.	.	TRBV28	TGTGCCAGCAGCCGACAGGTGCTTGAAGCTTTCTTT	CASSRQVLEAFF
TRBJ1-2	.	.	TRBV9	TGTGCCAGCAGCGTAGGTAGCGGCGAGCAGGGACGACCTCGGGGCTACACCTTC	CASSVGSGEQGRPRGYTF
TRBJ1-4	.	.	TRBV5-1	TGCGCCAGCAGCCCGAGTGGGGGGGGGTCCGTTGCAACTAATGAAAAACTGTTTTTT	CASSPSGGGSVATNEKLFF
TRBJ1-1	TRBD1	once	TRBV9	TGTGCCAGCAGCGTAGCCCCCTATCCGGGACAGGGAAACACTGAAGCTTTCTTT	CASSVAPYPGQGNTEAFF
TRBJ2-2	.	.	TRBV29-1	TGCGGGTCCTGGGTGGACATTAACGGGGAGCTGTTTTTT	CGSWVDINGELFF